The source of this T cell receptor beta chain is a study of cytomegalovirus exposure and HLA in healthy donors. This clone was counted a few times. Its antigen is unknown. Broader study findings: A later analysis associated 16,000 or so TCR beta sequences with HLA alleles at a 0.05 false discovery rate.

The germline V gene has CDR1 SGHVS and CDR2 FNYEAQ. The CDR3 covers 14 residues. V was pared by 4 bases and J by 7 bases, with 3 bases of the junction left unmatched. The PCR had 60 Vbeta and 13 Jbeta primers. TCRdb keeps only in-frame clones here, not all; method: immunoSEQ multiplex PCR. There are roughly 200,000 clones in the sample; roughly 77% occur only once, and about 3% lies in the top ten. The source of this sequence is a man aged 40-55 years in good health and CMV-seropositive. What was sequenced was PBMCs. The chain employs TRBV7-6 and TRBJ1-6; 8 bases align to TRBD1. CDR3 bases: TGTGCCAGCAGCTCGACAGGGGAGAATTCACCCCTCCACTTT. Its translation: CASSSTGENSPLHF.